This T cell receptor (beta chain) was sequenced in a study of blood T cells in healthy people across ages. This clonotype has ten or more counts. Its antigen is unknown. Study findings and constraints: A roughly linear age-dependent decrease characterized TCR beta diversity per million T cells.

Trimming removed 3 bases at V and 5 bases at J, with 4 bases between. The CDR3 covers 10 residues. The germline gives CDR1 DFQATT, CDR2 SNEGSKA (reference sequence). The authors ran a second PCR of roughly 7 to 11 cycles using a sample-barcoded 5' primer and a J-beta primer mix. From the 5' RACE reads, TCRdb called clonotypes with MiXCR, one entry per CDR3 protein. The sample lists about 670,000 distinct CDR3 sequences; over 40% were seen once. The genes are TRBV20-1 and TRBJ2-5, with D hard to call. The clonotype was recovered from a man aged 80 or over in good health. Sequenced sample: blood. DNA of the CDR3: TGCAGTGCTAGGGAGGAGACCCAGTACTTC. Amino acids: CSAREETQYF.